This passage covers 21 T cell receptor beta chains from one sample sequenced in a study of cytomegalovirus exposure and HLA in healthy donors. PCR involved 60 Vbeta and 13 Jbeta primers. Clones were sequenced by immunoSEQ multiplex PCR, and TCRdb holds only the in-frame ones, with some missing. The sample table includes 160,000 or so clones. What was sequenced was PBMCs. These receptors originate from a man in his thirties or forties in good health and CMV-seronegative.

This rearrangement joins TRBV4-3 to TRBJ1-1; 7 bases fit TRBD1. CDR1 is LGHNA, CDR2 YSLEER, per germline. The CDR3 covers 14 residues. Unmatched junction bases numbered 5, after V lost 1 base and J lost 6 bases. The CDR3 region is CASSQARGVPEAFF. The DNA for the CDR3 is TGCGCCAGCAGCCAAGCCAGGGGGGTCCCTGAAGCTTTCTTT.

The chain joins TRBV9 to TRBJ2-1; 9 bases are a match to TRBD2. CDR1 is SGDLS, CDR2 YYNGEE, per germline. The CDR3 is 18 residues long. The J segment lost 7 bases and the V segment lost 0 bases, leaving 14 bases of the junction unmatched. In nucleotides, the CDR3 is TGTGCCAGCAGCGTAGGGCTAGCGGGAAGAGGGAGCAATAATGAGCAGTTCTTC. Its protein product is CASSVGLAGRGSNNEQFF.

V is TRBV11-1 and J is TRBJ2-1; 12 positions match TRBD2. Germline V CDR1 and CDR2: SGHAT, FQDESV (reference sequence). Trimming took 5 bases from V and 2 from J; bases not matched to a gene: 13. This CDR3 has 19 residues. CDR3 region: CASSNTGLAGPGTYNEQFF. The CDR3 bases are TGTGCCAGCAGCAATACGGGACTAGCGGGCCCTGGGACCTACAATGAGCAGTTCTTC.

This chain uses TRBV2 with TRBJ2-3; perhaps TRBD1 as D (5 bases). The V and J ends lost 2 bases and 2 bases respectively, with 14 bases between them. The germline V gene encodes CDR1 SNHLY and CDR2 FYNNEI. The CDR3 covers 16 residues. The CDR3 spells CASSERWARDTDTQYF. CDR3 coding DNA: TGTGCCAGCAGTGAAAGGTGGGCCAGGGACACAGATACGCAGTATTTT.

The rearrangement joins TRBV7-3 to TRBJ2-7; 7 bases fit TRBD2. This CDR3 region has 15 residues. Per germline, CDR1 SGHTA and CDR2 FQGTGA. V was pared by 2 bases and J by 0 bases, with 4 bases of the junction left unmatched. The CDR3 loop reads CASSLGGGSSYEQYF. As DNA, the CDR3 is TGTGCCAGCAGCTTAGGGGGGGGGAGCTCCTACGAGCAGTACTTC.

The CDR3 loop is CASGGTGSRRNQPQHF. CDR3 DNA sequence: TGTGCCAGTGGGGGGACTGGGAGCCGCCGCAATCAGCCCCAGCATTTT. This chain uses TRBV19 with TRBJ1-5; D might be TRBD1 (5 bases). Germline V CDR1 and CDR2: LNHDA, SQIVND (reference sequence). The CDR3 loop spans 16 amino acids. V was cut by 8 bases and J by 2 bases, with 19 bases left in between.

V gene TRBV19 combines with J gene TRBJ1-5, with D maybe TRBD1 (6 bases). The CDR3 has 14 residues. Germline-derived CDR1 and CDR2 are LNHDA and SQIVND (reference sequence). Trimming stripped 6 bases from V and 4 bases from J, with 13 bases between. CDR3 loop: CASSTQGYNQPQHF. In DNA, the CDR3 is TGTGCCAGTAGCACACAGGGTTATAATCAGCCCCAGCATTTT. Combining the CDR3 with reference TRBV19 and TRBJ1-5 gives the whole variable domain DGGITQSPKYLFRKEGQNVTLSCEQNLNHDAMYWYRQDPGQGLRLIYYSQIVNDFQKGDIAEGYSVSREKKESFPLTVTSAQKNPTAFYLCASSTQGYNQPQHFGDGTRLSIL.

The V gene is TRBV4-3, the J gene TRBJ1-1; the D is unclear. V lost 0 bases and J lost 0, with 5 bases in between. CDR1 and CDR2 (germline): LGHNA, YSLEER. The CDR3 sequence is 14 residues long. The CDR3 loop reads CASSQDSVNTEAFF. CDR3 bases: TGCGCCAGCAGCCAAGATTCGGTGAACACTGAAGCTTTCTTT.

The chain's CDR3 is CASSITGTGMGNQPQHF. The CDR3 nucleotides read TGTGCCAGTAGTATTACCGGGACAGGGATGGGCAATCAGCCCCAGCATTTT. The gene calls are TRBV19 and TRBJ1-5, with TRBD1 matching 9 bases. This CDR3 spans 17 amino acids. Germline CDR1 is LNHDA and CDR2 is SQIVND (reference sequence). With V trimmed by 3 bases and J by 2 bases, 8 bases remained unmatched.

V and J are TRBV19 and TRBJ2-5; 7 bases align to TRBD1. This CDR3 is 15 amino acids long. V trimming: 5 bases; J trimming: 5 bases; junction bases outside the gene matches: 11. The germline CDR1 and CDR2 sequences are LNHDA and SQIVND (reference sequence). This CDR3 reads CASSPTYGQVETQYF. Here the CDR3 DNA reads TGTGCCAGTAGTCCAACATACGGACAGGTGGAGACCCAGTACTTC.

DNA for the CDR3: TGTGCCACCAGCAGGGGACTAGCGGGGAGGTCGGGCACAGATACGCAGTATTTT. This encodes CATSRGLAGRSGTDTQYF. V and J are TRBV15 and TRBJ2-3; 13 nucleotides match TRBD2. The ends lost 3 bases at V and 1 base at J; junction bases unmatched: 7. This CDR3 has 18 residues. The germline V gene encodes CDR1 LNHNV and CDR2 YYDKDF (reference sequence). Together with reference TRBV15 and TRBJ2-3, the CDR3 gives the full variable domain: DAMVIQNPRYQVTQFGKPVTLSCSQTLNHNVMYWYQQKSSQAPKLLFHYYDKDFNNEADTPDNFQSRRPNTSFCFLDIRSPGLGDTAMYLCATSRGLAGRSGTDTQYFGPGTRLTVL.

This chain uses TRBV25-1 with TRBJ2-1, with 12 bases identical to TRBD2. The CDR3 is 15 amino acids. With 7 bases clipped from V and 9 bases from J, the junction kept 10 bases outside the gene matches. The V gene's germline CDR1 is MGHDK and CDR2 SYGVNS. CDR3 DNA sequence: TGTGCCAGCACCTCGACTAGCGGGAGTACTAGTGAGCAGTTCTTC. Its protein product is CASTSTSGSTSEQFF.

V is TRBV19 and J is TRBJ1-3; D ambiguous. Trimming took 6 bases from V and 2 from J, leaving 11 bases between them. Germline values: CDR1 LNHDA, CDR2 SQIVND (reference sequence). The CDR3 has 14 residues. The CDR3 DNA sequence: TGTGCCAGTAGGAGTGGCAGGACTGGAAACACCATATATTTT. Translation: CASRSGRTGNTIYF.

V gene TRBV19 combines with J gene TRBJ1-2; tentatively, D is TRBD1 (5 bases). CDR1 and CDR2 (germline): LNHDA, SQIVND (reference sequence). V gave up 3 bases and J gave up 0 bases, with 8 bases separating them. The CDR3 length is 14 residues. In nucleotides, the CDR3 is TGTGCCAGTAGTATGACAGCAACTAACTATGGCTACACCTTC. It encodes CASSMTATNYGYTF.

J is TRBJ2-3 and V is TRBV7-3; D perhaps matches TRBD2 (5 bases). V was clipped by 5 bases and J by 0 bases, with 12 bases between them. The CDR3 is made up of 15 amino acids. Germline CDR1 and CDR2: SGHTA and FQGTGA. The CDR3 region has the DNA TGTGCCAGCAGCCCTGCGAGGGCTAGCACAGATACGCAGTATTTT. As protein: CASSPARASTDTQYF. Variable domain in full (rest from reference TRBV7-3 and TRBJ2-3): GAGVSQTPSNKVTEKGKYVELRCDPISGHTALYWYRQSLGQGPEFLIYFQGTGAADDSGLPNDRFFAVRPEGSVSTLKIQRTERGDSAVYLCASSPARASTDTQYFGPGTRLTVL.

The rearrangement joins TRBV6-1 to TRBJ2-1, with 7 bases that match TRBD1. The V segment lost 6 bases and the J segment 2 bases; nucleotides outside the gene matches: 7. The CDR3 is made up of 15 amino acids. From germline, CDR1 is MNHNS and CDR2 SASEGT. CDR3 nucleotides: TGTGCCAGCAGACGAGACAGGGACCCCTACAATGAGCAGTTCTTC. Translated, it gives CASRRDRDPYNEQFF.

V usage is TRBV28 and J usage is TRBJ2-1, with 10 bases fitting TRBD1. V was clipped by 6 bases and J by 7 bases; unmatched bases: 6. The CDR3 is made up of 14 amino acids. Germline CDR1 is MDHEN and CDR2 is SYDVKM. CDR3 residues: CASRTGQGKNEQFF. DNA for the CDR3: TGTGCCAGCAGAACGGGACAGGGGAAGAATGAGCAGTTCTTC.

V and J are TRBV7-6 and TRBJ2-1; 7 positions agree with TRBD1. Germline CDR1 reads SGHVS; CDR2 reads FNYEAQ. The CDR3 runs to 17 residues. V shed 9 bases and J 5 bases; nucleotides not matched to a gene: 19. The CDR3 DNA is TGTGCCAGTAGCACCCCGGGGCAGGGGGAAGTTAACAATGAGCAGTTCTTC. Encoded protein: CASSTPGQGEVNNEQFF.

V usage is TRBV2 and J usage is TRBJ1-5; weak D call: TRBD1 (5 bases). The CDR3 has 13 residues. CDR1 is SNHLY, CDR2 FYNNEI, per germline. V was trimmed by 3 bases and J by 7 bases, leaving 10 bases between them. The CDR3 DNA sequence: TGTGCCAGCAGTGAGTCCGGGGGGCAGCCCCAGCATTTT. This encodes CASSESGGQPQHF.

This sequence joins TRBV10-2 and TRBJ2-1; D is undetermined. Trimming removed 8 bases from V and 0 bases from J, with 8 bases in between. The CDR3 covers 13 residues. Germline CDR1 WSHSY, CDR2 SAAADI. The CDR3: CASRFVSYNEQFF. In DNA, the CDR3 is TGCGCCAGCCGTTTCGTCTCCTACAATGAGCAGTTCTTC.

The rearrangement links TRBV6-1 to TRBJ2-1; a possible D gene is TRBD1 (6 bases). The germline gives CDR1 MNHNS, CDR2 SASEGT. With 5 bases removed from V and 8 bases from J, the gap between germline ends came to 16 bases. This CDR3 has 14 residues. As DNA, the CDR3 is TGTGCCAGCAGTATAGGACAGTTTTTGGATGAGCAGTTCTTC. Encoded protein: CASSIGQFLDEQFF.